Below, 27 T cell receptor beta chains from the same sample are listed, as sequenced in a study of cytotoxic CD8 clonotypes in ibrutinib-treated CLL. The assay was immunoSEQ multiplex PCR, and TCRdb's table has in-frame clones only and misses some. The sample carries almost 250,000 clones, 60% to 75% recorded once. Here the sequenced sample was PBMCs, taken after 24 months of ibrutinib treatment. Receptors originate from a human donor with chronic lymphocytic leukemia.

The chain has TRBV6-5 and TRBJ1-3; unclear D gene. This CDR3 contains 13 residues. Trimming took 2 bases from V and 3 from J, leaving 5 bases between them. Germline-derived CDR1 and CDR2 are MNHEY and SVGAGI. This chain's CDR3 is CASSYGNGNTIYF. CDR3 in DNA: TGTGCCAGCAGTTACGGCAATGGAAACACCATATATTTT.

CDR3 DNA: TGTGCCAGCAGCCGCCCGGTCCAGAGAGAGCAGTATTTT. Its protein is CASSRPVQREQYF. This sequence joins TRBV7-2 and TRBJ2-3, with D uncertain. The CDR3 is 13 amino acids. The germline CDR1 and CDR2 sequences are SGHTA and FQGNSA. Trimming stripped 5 bases from V and 11 bases from J, with 17 bases between.

The gene calls are TRBV4-1 and TRBJ2-7; no firm D call. CDR1 MGHRA and CDR2 YSYEKL come from the germline V gene. The CDR3 is 16 residues long. V lost 0 bases and J lost 2, with 14 bases in between. The CDR3 sequence: CASSQDLGGLTYEQYF. CDR3 DNA sequence: TGCGCCAGCAGCCAAGACCTGGGCGGCCTAACCTACGAGCAGTACTTC.

Note on this clone: The junction and the germline gene differ at one end; a read error may be behind it. The chain has TRBV2 and TRBJ1-1; the D gene is possibly TRBD1 (6 bases). The CDR3 sequence is 12 residues long. Germline V lookup: CDR1 SNHLY, CDR2 FYNNEI. The CDR3 reads CASREDRLLAFF. CDR3 in DNA: TGTGCCAGCAGAGAAGACAGGTTGTTAGCTTTCTTT. The full variable domain, with the rest looked up from reference TRBV2 and TRBJ1-1, is EPEVTQTPSHQVTQMGQEVILRCVPISNHLYFYWYRQILGQKVEFLVSFYNNEISEKSEIFDDQFSVERPDGSNFTLKIRSTKLEDSAMYFCASREDRLLAFFGQGTRLTVV.

The J gene is TRBJ2-5, the V gene TRBV4-1; TRBD2 agrees at 7 bases. J lost 5 bases, V lost 1 base, and 4 bases had no gene match. CDR1 and CDR2 (germline): MGHRA, YSYEKL. The CDR3 contains 14 residues. The chain's CDR3 is CASSQVGEGETQYF. The CDR3 bases are TGCGCCAGCAGCCAAGTAGGGGAGGGGGAGACCCAGTACTTC.

This rearrangement joins TRBV11-2 to TRBJ2-2, with D maybe TRBD1 (5 bases). The CDR3 runs to 17 residues. V lost 5 bases, J lost 0 bases, and 16 bases lay in between. Looked up from germline, CDR1 is SGHAT and CDR2 is FQNNGV. The CDR3 sequence: CASSLRQLGPNTGELFF. The DNA of the CDR3 is TGTGCCAGCAGCCTACGACAGCTTGGGCCGAACACCGGGGAGCTGTTTTTT.

CDR3 protein: CATSTQGPGPKIGGIQYF. Here the CDR3 DNA reads TGTGCCACCAGCACTCAGGGACCGGGACCCAAAATTGGGGGCATTCAGTACTTC. V usage is TRBV15 and J usage is TRBJ2-4; either TRBD1 or TRBD2 may fit D (5 bases each). The CDR3 runs to 18 residues. From germline, CDR1 is LNHNV and CDR2 YYDKDF (reference sequence). Trimming removed 4 bases from V and 9 bases from J, with 28 bases in between.

This clone has just a few counts. This chain connects TRBV19 to TRBJ2-4; possible D gene TRBD1, 6 bases. The CDR3 length is 16 residues. Trimming cost V 0 bases and J 6 bases, with 15 bases left between them. CDR1 is LNHDA and CDR2 is SQIVND in the germline V gene (reference sequence). In DNA, the CDR3 is TGTGCCAGTAGTATAGAATCAGGGGCGGCGGGAAACATTCAGTACTTC. The encoded protein is CASSIESGAAGNIQYF. Using reference TRBV19 and TRBJ2-4 for the parts outside the CDR3, the full variable domain is DGGITQSPKYLFRKEGQNVTLSCEQNLNHDAMYWYRQDPGQGLRLIYYSQIVNDFQKGDIAEGYSVSREKKESFPLTVTSAQKNPTAFYLCASSIESGAAGNIQYFGAGTRLSVL.

This rearrangement joins TRBV27 to TRBJ1-1; TRBD1 matches 9 bases. V was pared by 6 bases and J by 5 bases, with 16 bases of the junction left unmatched. CDR1 and CDR2 from the germline V gene are MNHEY and SMNVEV (reference sequence). This CDR3 spans 17 amino acids. This CDR3 reads CASSRGGTGSPQTEAFF. CDR3 sequence (DNA): TGTGCCAGCAGCCGTGGGGGGACAGGGTCGCCGCAAACTGAAGCTTTCTTT.

This clone was picked up a small number of times. The chain is built from TRBV4-3 and TRBJ2-1, with D unclear. The germline V gene has CDR1 LGHNA and CDR2 YSLEER. Deletions cut 1 base from V and 10 bases from J, with 14 bases between. The CDR3 spans 14 residues. CDR3 sequence (DNA): TGCGCCAGCAGCCAAGGAGGCACCGCTCGCGAGCAGTTCTTC. This codes for CASSQGGTAREQFF.

Here the CDR3 DNA reads TGTGCCAGCGGGACTAGCGGGAACAATGAGCAGTTCTTC. Its protein product is CASGTSGNNEQFF. V is TRBV9 and J is TRBJ2-1; 13 bases line up with TRBD2. CDR3 length equals 13 residues. Germline values: CDR1 SGDLS, CDR2 YYNGEE. After removal of 7 bases from V and 5 bases from J, the junction contained 0 bases not matched to a gene.

The chain couples TRBV28 to TRBJ2-1, with 7 bases fitting TRBD1. Germline V gene lookup returns CDR1 MDHEN and CDR2 SYDVKM. The trim removed 10 bases at V and 0 bases at J, leaving 12 bases unmatched. This CDR3 comprises 16 residues. CDR3 amino acids: CAITTLTGPSYNEQFF. DNA for the CDR3: TGTGCCATTACGACCTTGACAGGGCCCTCCTACAATGAGCAGTTCTTC. The variable domain in full, completed from reference TRBV28 and TRBJ2-1, reads DVKVTQSSRYLVKRTGEKVFLECVQDMDHENMFWYRQDPGLGLRLIYFSYDVKMKEKGDIPEGYSVSREKKERFSLILESASTNQTSMYLCAITTLTGPSYNEQFFGPGTRLTVL.

This chain joins TRBV20-1 and TRBJ1-1, with D hard to call. The CDR3 is 11 residues long. Trimming removed 3 bases at V and 5 bases at J, with 7 bases between. In germline, CDR1 is DFQATT, CDR2 SNEGSKA (reference sequence). In DNA, the CDR3 is TGCAGTGCTAGTTTCCAGACTGAAGCTTTCTTT. Protein: CSASFQTEAFF.

The chain combines TRBV7-2 with TRBJ2-2; 8 bases align to TRBD2. Unmatched junction bases numbered 8, after V lost 5 bases and J lost 6 bases. Germline values: CDR1 SGHTA, CDR2 FQGNSA. The CDR3 is 15 residues long. The CDR3 loop is CASSLLAGVAGELFF. In nucleotides, the CDR3 is TGTGCCAGCAGCCTGCTAGCGGGCGTGGCCGGGGAGCTGTTTTTT.

V is TRBV9 and J is TRBJ2-1; unclear D gene. Germline CDR1 and CDR2: SGDLS and YYNGEE. The CDR3 is 13 residues long. Trimming stripped 3 bases from V and 7 bases from J, with 11 bases between. CDR3 in amino acids: CASSGGSRNEQFF. The CDR3 DNA reads TGTGCCAGCAGCGGTGGCAGTAGAAATGAGCAGTTCTTC.

This clone was seen a few times. V usage is TRBV15 and J usage is TRBJ1-5, with unresolved D. Per germline, CDR1 LNHNV and CDR2 YYDKDF (reference sequence). This CDR3 has 15 residues. V was pared by 1 base and J by 0 bases, with 7 bases between. The CDR3 reads CATSRGEYSNQPQHF. As DNA, the CDR3 is TGTGCCACCAGCAGAGGGGAATATAGCAATCAGCCCCAGCATTTT.

This sequence joins TRBV28 and TRBJ2-1; D is unresolved. Trimming shortened V by 5 bases and J by 9 bases, and 14 bases separated the two germline ends. Germline values: CDR1 MDHEN, CDR2 SYDVKM. The CDR3 consists of 13 residues. The CDR3 DNA is TGTGCCAGCAGTGTGACTTGGGGTAGTGAGCAGTTCTTC. This translates into CASSVTWGSEQFF.

The chain joins TRBV7-9 to TRBJ2-7, with 7 nucleotides matching TRBD1. The CDR3 extends over 12 amino acids. J lost 6 bases, V lost 5 bases, and 4 bases had no gene match. Germline-derived CDR1 and CDR2 are SEHNR and FQNEAQ (reference sequence). CDR3: CASSEYRGEQYF. The CDR3 DNA sequence: TGTGCCAGCAGCGAGTACAGGGGCGAGCAGTACTTC.

CDR3 sequence reads: CASSSSVLNTEAFF. The CDR3, as DNA: TGCGCCAGCAGCTCAAGTGTCCTGAACACTGAAGCTTTCTTT. The chain has TRBV5-1 and TRBJ1-1; D remains unclear. There are 14 residues in the CDR3. Germline V gives CDR1 SGHRS, CDR2 YFSETQ. Trimming shortened V by 3 bases and J by 0 bases, and 9 bases separated the two germline ends.

The gene calls are TRBV19 and TRBJ2-5; maybe TRBD2 (5 bases). The V and J ends lost 6 bases and 6 bases respectively, with 20 bases between them. The CDR3 consists of 15 residues. From germline, CDR1 is LNHDA and CDR2 SQIVND (reference sequence). CDR3 in amino acids: CASSPLADWRQTQYF. Written as DNA, the CDR3 is TGTGCCAGTAGCCCGCTCGCGGACTGGAGACAGACCCAGTACTTC.

The J gene is TRBJ2-1, the V gene TRBV19; 7 bases are shared with TRBD2. The germline V gene encodes CDR1 LNHDA and CDR2 SQIVND (reference sequence). The CDR3 loop spans 15 amino acids. Trimming took 2 bases from V and 7 from J; bases not matched to a gene: 8. The CDR3 DNA sequence: TGTGCCAGTAGTATACCCGGGTCTAGCGGAAATGAGCAGTTCTTC. Protein sequence: CASSIPGSSGNEQFF.

The chain uses TRBV6-5 and TRBJ1-2; D remains unclear. Germline CDR1 is MNHEY and CDR2 is SVGAGI. The CDR3 extends over 11 amino acids. Trimming cost V 10 bases and J 4 bases, with 10 bases left between them. In DNA form, the CDR3 reads TGTGCCACCCGGGAAGCCTATGGCTACACCTTC. Its translation is CATREAYGYTF.

This clone was picked up one time. The chain carries TRBV6-6 and TRBJ2-1; TRBD2 agrees at 10 bases. This CDR3 is built from 16 residues. Germline V CDR1 and CDR2: MNHNY, SVGAGI (reference sequence). Trimming took 4 bases from V and 3 from J; bases not matched to a gene: 6. The CDR3 DNA sequence: TGTGCCAGCAGTTCCCTAGCGGGAGTGATCTACAATGAGCAGTTCTTC. As protein: CASSSLAGVIYNEQFF.

The rearrangement links TRBV30 to TRBJ2-2; maybe TRBD1 (5 bases). Germline-derived CDR1 and CDR2 are GTSNPN and SVGIG (reference sequence). V shed 3 bases and J shed 3 bases, with 17 bases lying between them. This CDR3 contains 16 residues. In nucleotides, the CDR3 is TGTGCCTGGAGAGGAGCAGGGTTTCGGGACACCGGGGAGCTGTTTTTT. This gives the protein CAWRGAGFRDTGELFF.

The V call is TRBV28, the J call TRBJ2-7; tentatively, D is TRBD1 (6 bases). Germline assignment: CDR1 MDHEN and CDR2 SYDVKM. This CDR3 spans 13 amino acids. Trimming removed 8 bases from V and 5 bases from J, with 16 bases in between. The CDR3 DNA follows: TGTGCCAGCTTCATAACAGGGATCAACGAGCAGTACTTC. It translates to CASFITGINEQYF.

The chain links TRBV9 to TRBJ2-1; 7 nucleotides agree with TRBD2. The CDR3 has 14 amino acids. In germline, CDR1 is SGDLS, CDR2 YYNGEE. V lost 3 bases, J lost 10 bases, and 10 bases stayed unmatched. This CDR3 is CASSDVGGTREQFF. CDR3 nucleotides: TGTGCCAGCAGCGATGTGGGAGGGACTCGGGAGCAGTTCTTC.

This clone was observed once. CDR3 sequence: CASTSMGSSYEQYF. Written as DNA, the CDR3 is TGTGCCAGCACATCTATGGGGAGCTCCTACGAGCAGTACTTC. This chain connects TRBV6-5 to TRBJ2-7; weak D call: TRBD2 (5 bases). The length of the CDR3 is 14 residues. V gave up 7 bases and J gave up 0 bases, with 13 bases separating them. Germline V lookup: CDR1 MNHEY, CDR2 SVGAGI.